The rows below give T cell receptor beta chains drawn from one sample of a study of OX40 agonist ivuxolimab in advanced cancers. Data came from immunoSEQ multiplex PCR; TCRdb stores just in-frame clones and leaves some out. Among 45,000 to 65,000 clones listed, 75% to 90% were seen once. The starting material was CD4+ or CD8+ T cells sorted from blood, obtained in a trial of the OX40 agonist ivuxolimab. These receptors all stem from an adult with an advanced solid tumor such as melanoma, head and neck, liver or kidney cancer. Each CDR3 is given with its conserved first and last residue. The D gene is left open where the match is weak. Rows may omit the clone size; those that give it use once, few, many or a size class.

CDR3 DNA: TGTGCCAGCACCGCGACAGGGGGCGCTGAAAAACTGTTTTTT
CDR3 protein: CASTATGGAEKLFF
D gene: TRBD1
J gene: TRBJ1-4
CDR3 length: 14
V gene: TRBV28
clone size: NA

CDR3 DNA: TGTGCCAGCTTTGACGTAGCCCGTGGGAATGAGCAGTTCTTC
CDR3 protein: CASFDVARGNEQFF
D gene: NA
J gene: TRBJ2-1
CDR3 length: 14
V gene: TRBV6-5
clone size: medium-sized

CDR3 DNA: TGTGCCAGCAGCTTACGACTAGCGGGAGGCTCGAGGGCAGAGACCCAGTACTTC
CDR3 protein: CASSLRLAGGSRAETQYF
D gene: TRBD2
J gene: TRBJ2-5
CDR3 length: 18
V gene: TRBV7-2
clone size: NA

CDR3 DNA: TGTGCCAGCAGCTTCTCCGGGGACAGGGGATGGAACACTGAAGCTTTCTTT
CDR3 protein: CASSFSGDRGWNTEAFF
D gene: TRBD1
J gene: TRBJ1-1
CDR3 length: 17
V gene: TRBV11-2
clone size: NA

CDR3 DNA: TGTGCCAGCAGCTTAGTCCCTTTGAGGGTGACAGATACGCAGTATTTT
CDR3 protein: CASSLVPLRVTDTQYF
D gene: NA
J gene: TRBJ2-3
CDR3 length: 16
V gene: TRBV11-3
clone size: NA

CDR3 DNA: TGTGCCAGCAGTTTATCGAGAACGGGGGGAAGTACTGAAGCTTTCTTT
CDR3 protein: CASSLSRTGGSTEAFF
D gene: NA
J gene: TRBJ1-1
CDR3 length: 16
V gene: TRBV27
clone size: NA

CDR3 DNA: TGTGCCAGTAGGAATACCATGAACACTGAAGCTTTCTTT
CDR3 protein: CASRNTMNTEAFF
D gene: NA
J gene: TRBJ1-1
CDR3 length: 13
V gene: TRBV19
clone size: NA

CDR3 DNA: TGTGCCAGCAGCTCGGGACAGGGAGGAAGAGACTATGGCTACACCTTC
CDR3 protein: CASSSGQGGRDYGYTF
D gene: TRBD1
J gene: TRBJ1-2
CDR3 length: 16
V gene: TRBV7-9
clone size: NA

CDR3 DNA: TGTGCCAGCAGCTTAGGAGTCAATCAGCCCCAGCATTTT
CDR3 protein: CASSLGVNQPQHF
D gene: NA
J gene: TRBJ1-5
CDR3 length: 13
V gene: TRBV7-8
clone size: NA

CDR3 DNA: TGCGCCAGCAGACTCACAGGTGATAGCAATCAGCCCCAGCATTTT
CDR3 protein: CASRLTGDSNQPQHF
D gene: NA
J gene: TRBJ1-5
CDR3 length: 15
V gene: TRBV4-3
clone size: NA

CDR3 DNA: TGCAGCGTTGGAGCAACTAATGAAAAACTGTTTTTT
CDR3 protein: CSVGATNEKLFF
D gene: NA
J gene: TRBJ1-4
CDR3 length: 12
V gene: TRBV29-1
clone size: NA